This entry concerns a single T cell receptor beta chain. No antigen is known for it. The sample belongs to a study of blood T cells in healthy people across ages. General study results and limits: Investigators treated diversity estimates from one million T cells as underestimates.

Caucasian, healthy and from Russia, the donors were aged between about 6 and 90. It was with a sample-barcoded 5' primer and a J-beta primer mix that a second PCR of about 6 to 12 cycles was run. There were at least 3 million CDR3-containing paired-end reads obtained from each sample. TCRdb re-analysed the 5' RACE reads in MiXCR, keeping a single row per CDR3 protein. Of 650,000 to 800,000 distinct CDR3 sequences listed, roughly half are singletons. V lost 5 bases to trimming and J lost 0 bases, with 12 bases between them. The CDR3 extends over 14 amino acids. CDR1 and CDR2 from the germline V gene are DFQATT and SNEGSKA (reference sequence).

The V gene is TRBV20-1, the J gene TRBJ2-3; no reliable D call. The clonotype comes from a woman older than 75 in good health. The sequencing sample was made of blood. For the CDR3, the DNA is TGCAGTGCTGCCCCCGTTACTAGCACAGATACGCAGTATTTT. It specifies CSAAPVTSTDTQYF.